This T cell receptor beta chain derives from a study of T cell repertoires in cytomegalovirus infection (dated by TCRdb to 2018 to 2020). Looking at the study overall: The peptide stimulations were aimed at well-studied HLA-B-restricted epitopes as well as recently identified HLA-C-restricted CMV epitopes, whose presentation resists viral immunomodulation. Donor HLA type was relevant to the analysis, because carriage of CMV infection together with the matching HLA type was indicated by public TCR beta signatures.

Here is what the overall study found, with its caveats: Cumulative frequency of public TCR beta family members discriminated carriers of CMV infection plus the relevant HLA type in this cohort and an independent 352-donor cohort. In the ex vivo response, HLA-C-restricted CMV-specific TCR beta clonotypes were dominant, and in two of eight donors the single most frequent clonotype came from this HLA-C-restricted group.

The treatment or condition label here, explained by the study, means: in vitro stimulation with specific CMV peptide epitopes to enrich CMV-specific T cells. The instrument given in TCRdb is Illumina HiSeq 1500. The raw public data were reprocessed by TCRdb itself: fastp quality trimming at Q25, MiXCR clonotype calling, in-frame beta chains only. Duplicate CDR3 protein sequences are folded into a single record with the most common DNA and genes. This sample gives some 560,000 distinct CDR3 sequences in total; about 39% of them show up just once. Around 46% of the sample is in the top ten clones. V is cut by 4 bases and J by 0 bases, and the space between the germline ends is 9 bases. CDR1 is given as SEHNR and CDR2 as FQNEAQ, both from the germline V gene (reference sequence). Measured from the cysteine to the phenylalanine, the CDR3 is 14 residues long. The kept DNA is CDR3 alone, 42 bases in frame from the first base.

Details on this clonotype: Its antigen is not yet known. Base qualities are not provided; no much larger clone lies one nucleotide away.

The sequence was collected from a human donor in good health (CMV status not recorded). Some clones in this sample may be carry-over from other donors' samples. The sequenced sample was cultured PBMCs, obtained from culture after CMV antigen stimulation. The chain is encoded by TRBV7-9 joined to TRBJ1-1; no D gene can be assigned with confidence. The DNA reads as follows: TGTGCCAGCAGCTCGTTCCGGCTGAACACTGAAGCTTTCTTT. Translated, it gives CASSSFRLNTEAFF.